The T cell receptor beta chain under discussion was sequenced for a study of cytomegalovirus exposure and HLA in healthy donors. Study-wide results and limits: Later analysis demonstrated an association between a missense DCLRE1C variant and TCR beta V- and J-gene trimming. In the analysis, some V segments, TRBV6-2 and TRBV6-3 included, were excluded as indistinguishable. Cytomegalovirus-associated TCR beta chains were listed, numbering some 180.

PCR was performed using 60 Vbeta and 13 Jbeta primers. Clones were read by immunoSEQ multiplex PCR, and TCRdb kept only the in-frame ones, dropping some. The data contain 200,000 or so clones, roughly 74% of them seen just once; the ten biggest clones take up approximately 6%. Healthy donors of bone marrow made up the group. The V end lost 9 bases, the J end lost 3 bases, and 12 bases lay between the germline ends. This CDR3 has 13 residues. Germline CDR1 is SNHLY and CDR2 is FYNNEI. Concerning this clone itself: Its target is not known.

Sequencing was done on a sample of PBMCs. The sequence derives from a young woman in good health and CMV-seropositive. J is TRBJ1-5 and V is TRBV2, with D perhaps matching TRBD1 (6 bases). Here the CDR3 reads CARSGGPNQPQHF. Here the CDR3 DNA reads TGTGCCAGGTCGGGGGGGCCCAATCAGCCCCAGCATTTT.